The present T cell receptor (beta chain) was sequenced within a study of Ad26.COV2.S vaccination and SARS-CoV-2 variants. The CDR3 length is 15 residues. The junction had 1 base not matched to a gene; V was cut back by 4 bases and J by 1 base. Germline V gene lookup returns CDR1 SGHAT and CDR2 FQNNGV. Repertoires were generated with immunoSEQ multiplex PCR, while TCRdb's copy carries only in-frame clones and drops some. This table has 380,000 or so clones, roughly 80% appearing once. Regarding treatment: 19 received Ad26.COV2.S at low or high dose, single or two shots; 5 received placebo; per-sample allocation not given. The study sampled participants on day 63 after the first vaccine or placebo injection.

The sequences come from peripheral blood, collected in a trial of Ad26.COV2.S vaccine versus placebo. The TCR originated in a person between 18 and 60 years old who received the Ad26.COV2.S COVID-19 vaccine or a placebo. The chain has TRBV11-2 and TRBJ2-6; 7 bases match TRBD1. CDR3 nucleotides: TGTGCCAGCAGCTCAGGGGGATCTGGGGCCAACGTCCTGACTTTC. Its protein product is CASSSGGSGANVLTF.